The 4 T cell receptor beta chains below all came from one sample that was sequenced in a study of control samples from healthy donors and cancer patients. The repertoire was sequenced with immunoSEQ multiplex PCR; TCRdb's copy has only in-frame clones and lacks some. Of 170,000 or so clones in the sample, approximately 93% were seen once. The sample consisted of blood. The receptors come from a woman aged 40 to 50 in good health.

The chain uses TRBV11-1 and TRBJ1-2, with 9 bases lining up with TRBD1. The CDR3 extends over 14 amino acids. The V segment lost 3 bases and the J segment 1 base; nucleotides outside the gene matches: 0. Germline V CDR1 and CDR2: SGHAT, FQDESV (reference sequence). The CDR3 spells CASSLTGGNYGYTF. CDR3 in DNA: TGTGCCAGCAGCTTGACAGGGGGTAACTATGGCTACACCTTC.

This chain links TRBV30 with TRBJ1-4; D ambiguous. The CDR3 is made up of 12 amino acids. The germline V gene has CDR1 GTSNPN and CDR2 SVGIG (reference sequence). V shed 2 bases and J shed 7 bases, with 8 bases lying between them. DNA for the CDR3: TGTGCCTGGAGTACCGCCGTTGAAAAACTGTTTTTT. Translating gives CAWSTAVEKLFF.

The chain couples TRBV9 to TRBJ1-2; 10 bases align to TRBD1. CDR1 and CDR2 (germline): SGDLS, YYNGEE. V lost 2 bases, J lost 5 bases, and 3 bases stayed unmatched. The CDR3 consists of 14 residues. Written as DNA, the CDR3 is TGTGCCAGCAGCGTGGGGACAGGGGAATATGGCTACACCTTC. Translating gives CASSVGTGEYGYTF. Full variable domain (rest looked up from reference TRBV9 and TRBJ1-2): DSGVTQTPKHLITATGQRVTLRCSPRSGDLSVYWYQQSLDQGLQFLIQYYNGEERAKGNILERFSAQQFPDLHSELNLSSLELGDSALYFCASSVGTGEYGYTFGSGTRLTVV.

CDR3 region: CASTPAGVAGYTF. Here the CDR3 DNA reads TGTGCCAGTACCCCGGCGGGGGTAGCTGGCTACACCTTC. This sequence joins TRBV19 and TRBJ1-2; the D gene is possibly TRBD1 (5 bases). Germline assignment: CDR1 LNHDA and CDR2 SQIVND (reference sequence). The CDR3 has 13 residues. The ends were cut back, 7 bases at V and 7 bases at J, with 16 bases in the middle.